This T cell receptor (beta chain) originates from a study of post-analysis software for immune sequencing data. The study's findings and limits: Five or six TRBV segments were significantly more frequent in patients than in controls. TRBV5-6, TRBV5-1 and TRBV20-1 were among these segments.

This clonotype was counted many times. Its antigen is undetermined. Unique molecular identifiers were carried by the TCR beta cDNA libraries. From the PCR reads, TCRdb called clonotypes with MiXCR, one entry per CDR3 protein. Here the sample spans around 180,000 distinct CDR3 sequences, 30% being singletons. Trimming cost V 5 bases and J 4 bases, with 8 bases left between them. Germline CDR1 SGHAT, CDR2 FQNNGV. The length of the CDR3 is 12 residues. This sequence joins TRBV11-2 and TRBJ1-2; D is unresolved. Sequenced input: blood. This TCR derives from a girl under 18 with multiple sclerosis. CDR3 loop: CASSPQAYGYTF. CDR3 nucleotide sequence: TGTGCCAGCAGCCCGCAAGCCTATGGCTACACCTTC.